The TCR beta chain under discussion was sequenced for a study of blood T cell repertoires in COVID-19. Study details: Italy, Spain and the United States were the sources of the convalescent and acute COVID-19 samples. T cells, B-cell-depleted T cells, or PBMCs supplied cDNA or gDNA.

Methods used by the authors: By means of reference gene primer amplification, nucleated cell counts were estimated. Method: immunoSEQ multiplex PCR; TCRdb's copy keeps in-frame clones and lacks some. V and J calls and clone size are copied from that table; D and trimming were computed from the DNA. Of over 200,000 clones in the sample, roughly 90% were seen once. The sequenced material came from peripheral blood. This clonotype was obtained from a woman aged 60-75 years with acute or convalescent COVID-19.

CDR3: CASSYQTGTGWAEAFF. The CDR3 nucleotides read TGTGCCAGCAGCTACCAGACCGGGACAGGGTGGGCTGAAGCTTTCTTT. This chain joins TRBV7-8 and TRBJ1-1; TRBD1 agrees at 9 bases. Germline lookup yields CDR1 SGHVS and CDR2 FQNEAQ. V dropped 4 bases and J dropped 6; count of bases not matched to a gene: 12. This CDR3 is 16 amino acids long.